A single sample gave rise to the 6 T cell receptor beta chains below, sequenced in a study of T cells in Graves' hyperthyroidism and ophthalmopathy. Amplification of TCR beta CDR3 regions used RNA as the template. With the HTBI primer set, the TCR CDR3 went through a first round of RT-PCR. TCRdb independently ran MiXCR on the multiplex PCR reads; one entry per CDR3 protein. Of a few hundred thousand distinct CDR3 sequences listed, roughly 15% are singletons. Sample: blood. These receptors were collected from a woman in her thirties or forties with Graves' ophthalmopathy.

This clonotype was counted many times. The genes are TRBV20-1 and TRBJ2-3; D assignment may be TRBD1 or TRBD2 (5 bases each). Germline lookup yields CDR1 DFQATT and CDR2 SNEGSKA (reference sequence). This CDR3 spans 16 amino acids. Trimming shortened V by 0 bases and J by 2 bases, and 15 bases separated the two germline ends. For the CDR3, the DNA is TGCAGTGCTAGAGAATGGCAGGGAGAGGTCACAGATACGCAGTATTTT. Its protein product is CSAREWQGEVTDTQYF.

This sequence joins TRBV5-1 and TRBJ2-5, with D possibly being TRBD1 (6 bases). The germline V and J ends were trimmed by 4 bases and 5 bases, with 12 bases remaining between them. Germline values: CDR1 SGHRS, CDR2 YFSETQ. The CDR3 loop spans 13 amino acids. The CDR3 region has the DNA TGCGCCAGCAGCAGGGGGATTGAGGAGACCCAGTACTTC. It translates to CASSRGIEETQYF.

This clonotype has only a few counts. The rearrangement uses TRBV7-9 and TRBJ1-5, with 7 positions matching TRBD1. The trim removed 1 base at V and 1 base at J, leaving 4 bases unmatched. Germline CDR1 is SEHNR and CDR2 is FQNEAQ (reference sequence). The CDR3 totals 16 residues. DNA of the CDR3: TGTGCCAGCAGCTTAGGGAGGGGGCTGAGCAATCAGCCCCAGCATTTT. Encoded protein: CASSLGRGLSNQPQHF.

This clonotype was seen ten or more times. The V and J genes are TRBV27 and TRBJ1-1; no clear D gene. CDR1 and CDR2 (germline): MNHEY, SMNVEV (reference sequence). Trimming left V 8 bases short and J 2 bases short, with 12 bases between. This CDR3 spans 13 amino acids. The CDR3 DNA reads TGTGCCAGCCGACCAGGAGGAAACACTGAAGCTTTCTTT. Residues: CASRPGGNTEAFF.

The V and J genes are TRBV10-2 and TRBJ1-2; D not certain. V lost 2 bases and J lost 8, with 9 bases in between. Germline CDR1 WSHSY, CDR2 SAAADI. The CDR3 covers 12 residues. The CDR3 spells CASSEAGLGYTF. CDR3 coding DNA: TGCGCCAGCAGTGAGGCCGGGCTCGGCTACACCTTC.

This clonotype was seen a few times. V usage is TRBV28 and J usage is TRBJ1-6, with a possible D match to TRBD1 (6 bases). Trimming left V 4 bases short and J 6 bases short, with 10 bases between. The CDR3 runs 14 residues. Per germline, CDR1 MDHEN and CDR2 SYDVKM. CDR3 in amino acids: CASSSGQFNSPLHF. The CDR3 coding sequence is TGTGCCAGCAGTTCTGGACAGTTTAATTCACCCCTCCACTTT.